This T cell receptor (beta chain) was identified during a study of T cell repertoires in cytomegalovirus infection (dated by TCRdb to 2018 to 2020). Broadly, across the study: Donor HLA type was relevant to the analysis, because carriage of CMV infection together with the matching HLA type was indicated by public TCR beta signatures. What the study reported, not specific to this receptor: Cumulative frequency of public TCR beta family members discriminated carriers of CMV infection plus the relevant HLA type in this cohort and an independent roughly 340-donor cohort. In the ex vivo response, HLA-C-restricted CMV-specific TCR beta clonotypes were dominant, and in two of eight donors the single most frequent clonotype came from this HLA-C-restricted group.

Remarks on this clonotype: Its antigen target is currently unknown. A much larger clone lies one base from this, so it may be a read error.

Measured from the cysteine to the phenylalanine, the CDR3 is 16 residues long. Just CDR3 DNA is preserved here, 48 bases in frame from base 1. V and J are truncated by 0 bases and 6 bases respectively, leaving an intervening sequence of 15 bases. Per the germline V gene, MDHEN is the CDR1 and SYDVKM is the CDR2. TCRdb shows the sequencer as Illumina HiSeq 1500. TCRdb reprocessed the public reads (quality trimming at Q25 with fastp, clone calling with MiXCR) and kept in-frame beta chains. When rows share a CDR3 protein, they turn into one entry using the most common DNA and genes. This sample has some 200,000 distinct CDR3 sequences in its table, and roughly a fifth of those were observed once. Approximately 3% of the sample goes to the ten largest clones.

This TCR derives from a human donor in good health (CMV status not recorded). Some clones in this sample may be carry-over from other donors' samples. The chain uses TRBV28 and TRBJ2-1; TRBD1 could be the D gene, as 5 bases match. Material for sequencing was PBMCs. The DNA sequence is TGTGCCAGCAGTTTATGGCAGCTCACAGGATCCAATGAGCAGTTCTTC. It translates as CASSLWQLTGSNEQFF.